This passage covers 19 T cell receptor beta chains from one sample sequenced in a study of blood T cell repertoires in COVID-19. Measured with immunoSEQ multiplex PCR; TCRdb has only the in-frame clones, and not every one. The data show under 200,000 clones, with about 85% seen just once and around 0.99% held by the top ten. The specimen sequenced was peripheral blood. These receptor sequences come from a man between 18 and 29 years old with acute or convalescent COVID-19.

V is TRBV5-8 and J is TRBJ2-7; TRBD2 agrees at 7 bases. V gave up 4 bases and J gave up 0 bases; unmatched junction bases: 7. Germline CDR1 and CDR2: SGHTS and YDEGEE. The CDR3 runs to 15 residues. CDR3 sequence reads: CASSEGLPSSYEQYF. For the CDR3, the DNA is TGTGCCAGCAGCGAGGGACTACCCAGCTCCTACGAGCAGTACTTC.

The rearrangement links TRBV9 to TRBJ1-1; tentatively, D is TRBD1 (6 bases). From germline, CDR1 is SGDLS and CDR2 YYNGEE. V shed 2 bases and J shed 4 bases, with 12 bases lying between them. The CDR3 contains 14 residues. The CDR3: CASSVETGGTEAFF. CDR3 coding DNA: TGTGCCAGCAGCGTTGAGACAGGAGGCACTGAAGCTTTCTTT.

The chain combines TRBV12-3 or TRBV12-4 with TRBJ2-5, with 7 bases fitting TRBD2. V was pared by 8 bases and J by 9 bases, with 6 bases of the junction left unmatched. The CDR3 has 11 amino acids. Here the CDR3 DNA reads TGTGCCAGCGGGGACTATGTACCCCAGTACTTC. Its translation: CASGDYVPQYF.

V and J are TRBV6-6 and TRBJ1-5; TRBD1 aligns across 9 bases. Trimming cost V 6 bases and J 1 base; bases outside gene matches: 7. The CDR3 covers 16 residues. Germline V gives CDR1 MNHNY, CDR2 SVGAGI (reference sequence). The CDR3 DNA reads as TGTGCCAGCAGGGCACAGGGGGCTTGGAGCAATCAGCCCCAGCATTTT. Translation gives CASRAQGAWSNQPQHF.

This clone came up once. The chain is built from TRBV30 and TRBJ2-3; 9 positions match TRBD1. The CDR3 consists of 16 residues. Germline CDR1 is GTSNPN and CDR2 is SVGIG (reference sequence). The J segment lost 3 bases and the V segment lost 2 bases, leaving 9 bases of the junction unmatched. The CDR3 bases are TGTGCCTGGAGTCACGGGACAGGGATTCGAACAGATACGCAGTATTTT. Protein: CAWSHGTGIRTDTQYF.

In nucleotides, the CDR3 is TGTGCCAGCAGTTATAGTCGGACAGGGGGCACAGATACGCAGTATTTT. Translating it yields CASSYSRTGGTDTQYF. The gene calls are TRBV6-6 and TRBJ2-3; 9 bases are shared with TRBD1. Germline loops: CDR1 MNHNY, CDR2 SVGAGI (reference sequence). Trimming at V came to 3 bases and at J to 1 base, leaving 5 bases not matched to a gene. The CDR3 runs 16 residues.

V usage is TRBV28 and J usage is TRBJ2-1; weak D call: TRBD1 (5 bases). V gave up 2 bases and J gave up 4 bases, with 12 bases separating them. CDR1 MDHEN and CDR2 SYDVKM come from the germline V gene. The CDR3 totals 15 residues. DNA for the CDR3: TGTGCCAGCAGTTTACAGGGCCTAGGGTACAATGAGCAGTTCTTC. Its translation: CASSLQGLGYNEQFF.

The V call is TRBV6-5, the J call TRBJ1-1, with D possibly matching TRBD1 (6 bases). V lost 2 bases to trimming and J lost 4 bases, with 11 bases between them. CDR3 length equals 14 residues. In germline, CDR1 is MNHEY, CDR2 SVGAGI. The CDR3, as DNA: TGTGCCAGCAGTTACACAGGGTTGGGCACTGAAGCTTTCTTT. This sequence encodes CASSYTGLGTEAFF.

The rearrangement uses TRBV9 and TRBJ2-5, with 9 positions matching TRBD2. With V trimmed by 0 bases and J by 3 bases, 0 bases remained unmatched. Per the germline V gene, CDR1 is SGDLS and CDR2 is YYNGEE. The CDR3 loop spans 14 amino acids. CDR3 residues: CASSVVAGEETQYF. CDR3 nucleotides: TGTGCCAGCAGCGTAGTAGCGGGGGAAGAGACCCAGTACTTC.

The chain employs TRBV2 and TRBJ1-5, with D unclear. Germline CDR1 is SNHLY and CDR2 is FYNNEI. V dropped 4 bases and J dropped 4 bases, with 11 bases sitting between them. The CDR3 has 14 residues. CDR3 loop: CASSVGGKNQPQHF. CDR3 coding DNA: TGTGCCAGCAGTGTCGGAGGAAAGAATCAGCCCCAGCATTTT.

The chain uses TRBV16 and TRBJ2-5; D gene ambiguous. CDR1 is KGHSY and CDR2 is FQNENV in the germline V gene. V was pared by 1 base and J by 1 base, with 7 bases between. The CDR3 extends over 14 amino acids. The CDR3 loop reads CASSQFGIQETQYF. CDR3 bases: TGTGCCAGCAGCCAATTCGGTATCCAAGAGACCCAGTACTTC. Using reference TRBV16 and TRBJ2-5 for the parts outside the CDR3, the full variable domain is GEEVAQTPKHLVRGEGQKAKLYCAPIKGHSYVFWYQQVLKNEFKFLISFQNENVFDETGMPKERFSAKCLPNSPCSLEIQATKLEDSAVYFCASSQFGIQETQYFGPGTRLLVL.

The V and J genes are TRBV18 and TRBJ1-2; no clear D. This CDR3 has 13 residues. Trimming removed 2 bases at V and 6 bases at J, with 10 bases between. Germline assignment: CDR1 KGHSH and CDR2 LQKENI. As DNA, the CDR3 is TGTGCCAGCTCACCATCTTATGGAGATGGCTACACCTTC. As protein: CASSPSYGDGYTF. Full variable domain (missing parts from reference TRBV18 and TRBJ1-2): NAGVMQNPRHLVRRRGQEARLRCSPMKGHSHVYWYRQLPEEGLKFMVYLQKENIIDESGMPKERFSAEFPKEGPSILRIQQVVRGDSAAYFCASSPSYGDGYTFGSGTRLTVV.

The chain joins TRBV6-5 to TRBJ1-1; D gene uncertain. Germline V gene lookup returns CDR1 MNHEY and CDR2 SVGAGI. V dropped 2 bases and J dropped 5 bases, with 9 bases sitting between them. The CDR3 runs 13 residues. As DNA, the CDR3 is TGTGCCAGCAGTTACCCCGGAGGGACTGAAGCTTTCTTT. As protein: CASSYPGGTEAFF.

The CDR3 region has the DNA TGTGCCAGCAGCGTGACAGGGGTAGGGCAGCCCCAGCATTTT. As protein: CASSVTGVGQPQHF. This rearrangement joins TRBV9 to TRBJ1-5, with TRBD1 identical over 8 bases. Per the germline V gene, CDR1 is SGDLS and CDR2 is YYNGEE. The CDR3 totals 14 residues. Trimming took 2 bases from V and 7 from J; bases not matched to a gene: 5.

This rearrangement joins TRBV9 to TRBJ1-3; D is unresolved. This CDR3 spans 17 amino acids. CDR1 and CDR2 (germline): SGDLS, YYNGEE. Trimming removed 3 bases at V and 4 bases at J, with 20 bases between. The CDR3 spells CASSGSGRFFSGNTIYF. CDR3 coding DNA: TGTGCCAGCAGCGGGAGTGGTCGGTTTTTCTCAGGAAACACCATATATTTT.

This clone was picked up one time. The rearrangement links TRBV28 to TRBJ2-5; the match to TRBD2 covers 8 bases. CDR1 is MDHEN and CDR2 is SYDVKM in the germline V gene. V lost 3 bases, J lost 1 base, and 7 bases stayed unmatched. The CDR3 is 16 amino acids. The CDR3 region is CASSLGIAGSQETQYF. The DNA for the CDR3 is TGTGCCAGCAGTTTGGGGATAGCGGGGAGCCAAGAGACCCAGTACTTC. The whole variable domain, remainder taken from reference TRBV28 and TRBJ2-5, is DVKVTQSSRYLVKRTGEKVFLECVQDMDHENMFWYRQDPGLGLRLIYFSYDVKMKEKGDIPEGYSVSREKKERFSLILESASTNQTSMYLCASSLGIAGSQETQYFGPGTRLLVL.

Worth noting for this clone: The same CDR3 can be traced to other DNA sequences in this sample. The J gene is TRBJ1-2, the V gene TRBV19; D possibly corresponds to TRBD1 (6 bases). Trimming shortened V by 5 bases and J by 2 bases, and 9 bases separated the two germline ends. Germline CDR1 is LNHDA and CDR2 is SQIVND (reference sequence). The length of the CDR3 is 13 residues. The DNA for the CDR3 is TGTGCCAGTAGTTCCGGACAGAACTATGGCTACACCTTC. Its protein is CASSSGQNYGYTF.

This sequence joins TRBV7-6 and TRBJ2-3, with 8 bases aligning to TRBD1. Germline CDR1 and CDR2: SGHVS and FNYEAQ. The CDR3 extends over 16 amino acids. V lost 6 bases to trimming and J lost 1 base; unmatched junction nucleotides: 9. In nucleotides, the CDR3 is TGTGCCAGCAGTACCCCAGGGGGCATCGGCACAGATACGCAGTATTTT. As protein: CASSTPGGIGTDTQYF.

The chain recombines TRBV19 with TRBJ1-4; D ambiguous. The CDR3 spans 14 residues. V was shortened by 6 bases and J by 4 bases, with 12 bases between the two germline ends. Germline-derived CDR1 and CDR2 are LNHDA and SQIVND (reference sequence). For the CDR3, the DNA is TGTGCCAGTAGCAGACAAGGTTTTAATGAAAAACTGTTTTTT. Translation gives CASSRQGFNEKLFF.